This TCR beta chain was captured by sequencing in a study of blood T cell repertoires in COVID-19. TCRdb's copy holds only in-frame clones and misses some; the assay was immunoSEQ multiplex PCR. The sample holds about 180,000 clones, over 80% seen once. The CDR3 consists of 13 residues. Germline-derived CDR1 and CDR2 are MDHEN and SYDVKM. Trimming took 6 bases from V and 2 from J, leaving 10 bases between them. This TCR was sampled from a woman in her thirties or forties with COVID-19, enrolled during active disease. Sequencing was performed on peripheral blood. This chain joins TRBV28 and TRBJ1-2, with D maybe TRBD1 (5 bases). DNA of the CDR3: TGTGCCAGCAGGTCTCAGGGAAACTATGGCTACACCTTC. Residues: CASRSQGNYGYTF.